This T cell receptor beta chain was recorded in a study of early T cells in non-severe SARS-CoV-2 infection. Study in general: Chains from this unsorted whole-blood bulk RNA could not be paired. General study findings and limits: Private and CD4 specificities were missed by VDJdb matching, which favored anti-spike CD8 responses.

There are 12 residues in the CDR3. V lost 0 bases and J 4 bases, leaving 3 bases between the germline ends. Germline V lookup: CDR1 SEHNR, CDR2 FQNEAQ (reference sequence). Attached unique molecular identifiers marked individual cDNA molecules. A single record per CDR3 protein comes from TCRdb applying MiXCR to the 5' RACE reads. This table has about 45,000 distinct CDR3 sequences, approximately 10% appearing once. This clonotype was seen many times. The antigen is unknown. The source is an adult who was a healthcare worker with PCR-confirmed SARS-CoV-2 infection or an uninfected control (not recorded which). The chain carries TRBV7-9 and TRBJ2-5; D is uncertain. The specimen was whole blood. The CDR3 reads CASSLAPETQYF. DNA for the CDR3: TGTGCCAGCAGCTTAGCGCCAGAGACCCAGTACTTC.